These 10 T cell receptor beta chains were all obtained from the same sample, sequenced in a study of T cells in Graves' hyperthyroidism and ophthalmopathy. TCR beta CDR3 sequences were amplified from RNA transcripts. A first-round RT-PCR of the TCR CDR3 used the HTBI primer set. TCRdb ran MiXCR on the multiplex PCR reads and lists one entry per CDR3 protein. Among 650,000 to 850,000 distinct CDR3 sequences listed, around 20% were seen once. Sample: blood. These receptors came from a woman between 50 and 59 years old with Graves' hyperthyroidism that later progressed to Graves' ophthalmopathy.

J is TRBJ1-2 and V is TRBV29-1, with TRBD1 matching 7 bases. Per germline, CDR1 SQVTM and CDR2 ANQGSEA. CDR3 length: 17 amino acids. After removal of 1 base from V and 2 bases from J, the junction contained 13 bases not matched to a gene. As DNA, the CDR3 is TGCAGCGTTGAAGGCGGGGGGCCGACAGGGCCCAACTATGGCTACACCTTC. Translation gives CSVEGGGPTGPNYGYTF. Based on the CDR3 plus reference TRBV29-1 and TRBJ1-2, the full variable domain is SAVISQKPSRDICQRGTSLTIQCQVDSQVTMMFWYRQQPGQSLTLIATANQGSEATYESGFVIDKFPISRPNLTFSTLTVSNMSPEDSSIYLCSVEGGGPTGPNYGYTFGSGTRLTVV.

The chain uses TRBV9 and TRBJ1-2; tentative D call: TRBD1 (5 bases). Between the trimmed V and J ends, which lost 0 bases and 1 base, there was a span of 10 bases. CDR1 SGDLS and CDR2 YYNGEE come from the germline V gene. This CDR3 spans 15 amino acids. The CDR3 DNA reads TGTGCCAGCAGCGTAGAAGACAGCCGTAACTATGGCTACACCTTC. Translation gives CASSVEDSRNYGYTF. Full variable domain (rest looked up from reference TRBV9 and TRBJ1-2): DSGVTQTPKHLITATGQRVTLRCSPRSGDLSVYWYQQSLDQGLQFLIQYYNGEERAKGNILERFSAQQFPDLHSELNLSSLELGDSALYFCASSVEDSRNYGYTFGSGTRLTVV.

This clonotype was picked up many times. This chain's CDR3 is CASSQEGGQGYTF. The DNA of the CDR3 is TGTGCCAGCTCACAGGAAGGGGGGCAAGGCTACACCTTC. The chain uses TRBV27 and TRBJ1-2; D might be TRBD1 (6 bases). CDR3 length: 13 residues. Trimming took off 8 bases at V and 8 bases at J, with 18 bases between the two ends. Per germline, CDR1 MNHEY and CDR2 SMNVEV (reference sequence).

DNA for the CDR3: TGCAGCGAGCACAGGGATTCCTACAATGAGCAGTTCTTC. Protein product: CSEHRDSYNEQFF. The chain couples TRBV29-1 to TRBJ2-1; possible D gene TRBD1, 6 bases. V was pared by 7 bases and J by 1 base, with 11 bases between. Looked up from germline, CDR1 is SQVTM and CDR2 is ANQGSEA. The length of the CDR3 is 13 residues.

This clonotype was seen a handful of times. The chain couples TRBV9 to TRBJ2-2; no reliable D call. The V gene's germline CDR1 is SGDLS and CDR2 YYNGEE. The ends were cut back, 0 bases at V and 6 bases at J, with 9 bases in the middle. The CDR3 sequence is 14 residues long. CDR3 amino acids: CASSVVGGPGELFF. DNA of the CDR3: TGTGCCAGCAGCGTAGTCGGTGGTCCCGGGGAGCTGTTTTTT.

This clonotype was counted between two and nine times. The chain couples TRBV12-3 or TRBV12-4 to TRBJ2-4; D not resolved. The CDR3 is 14 residues long. Trimming took off 4 bases at V and 4 bases at J, with 11 bases between the two ends. The chain's CDR3 is CASSSPSLKNIQYF. In DNA, the CDR3 is TGTGCCAGCAGTTCCCCTTCTTTGAAAAACATTCAGTACTTC.

This clonotype was picked up many times. The J gene is TRBJ2-1, the V gene TRBV3-1; 10 positions agree with TRBD2. Looked up from germline, CDR1 is LGHDT and CDR2 is YNNKEL (reference sequence). The CDR3 is 17 residues long. With 0 bases clipped from V and 6 bases from J, the junction kept 8 bases outside the gene matches. The CDR3, as DNA: TGTGCCAGCAGCCAAGATGTGAGCGGGGGGGCCCGCAATGAGCAGTTCTTC. It yields the protein CASSQDVSGGARNEQFF.

This clonotype showed up many times. The chain combines TRBV29-1 with TRBJ1-1; 7 positions match TRBD1. Trimming at V came to 3 bases and at J to 0 bases, leaving 4 bases not matched to a gene. CDR1 and CDR2 from the germline V gene are SQVTM and ANQGSEA. This CDR3 region has 14 residues. The CDR3 is CSVDLTGMNTEAFF. CDR3 bases: TGCAGCGTTGACCTGACAGGGATGAACACTGAAGCTTTCTTT.

The V gene is TRBV29-1, the J gene TRBJ2-5; tentatively, D is TRBD2 (5 bases). The CDR3 extends over 15 amino acids. The germline V gene encodes CDR1 SQVTM and CDR2 ANQGSEA. Trimming pared 0 bases from V and 4 bases from J, leaving 15 bases between. CDR3 in DNA: TGCAGCGTTGAAGATCATCGGCTAGCAGGAGAGACCCAGTACTTC. Encoded protein: CSVEDHRLAGETQYF.

This clonotype turned up a few times. This chain joins TRBV30 and TRBJ2-2; perhaps TRBD1 as D (6 bases). The V and J ends lost 0 bases and 4 bases respectively, with 9 bases between them. The CDR3 loop spans 14 amino acids. Germline CDR1 and CDR2: GTSNPN and SVGIG (reference sequence). The CDR3 coding sequence is TGTGCCTGGAGTGTCTTGGGGGCCACCGGGGAGCTGTTTTTT. Amino acid sequence: CAWSVLGATGELFF.